This TCR beta chain was profiled in a study of blood T cells in healthy people across ages. Study results and limitations: Because sorting was not performed, PBMCs prevented conclusive naive versus antigen-experienced comparison.

CDR1 and CDR2 (germline): MDHEN, SYDVKM. V was shortened by 9 bases and J by 3 bases, with 14 bases between the two germline ends. This CDR3 is built from 14 residues. The table lists this clonotype with a few counts. Its specificity is unknown. It was with a sample-barcoded 5' primer and a J-beta primer mix that a second PCR of roughly 7 to 11 cycles was run. TCRdb redid the calling of the 5' RACE reads with MiXCR, one entry per CDR3 protein. The sample lists some 760,000 distinct CDR3 sequences, 25% seen once, with 9.4% in the top ten. The same sample was also used in a study of T cells of mothers and their children.

This sequence was found in a boy between 10 and 17 years old in good health. The sequenced sample consisted of blood. This chain joins TRBV28 and TRBJ1-4; D is perhaps TRBD1 (6 bases). Written as DNA, the CDR3 is TGTGCCAGTAGTACCGCAGGGGCTAATGAAAAACTGTTTTTT. Translating it yields CASSTAGANEKLFF.